This T cell receptor (beta chain) derives from a study of blood T cell repertoires in COVID-19. Study information: Some COVID-19 samples were acute and others convalescent; all came from the United States, Italy and Spain. PBMCs, B-cell-depleted T cells, or T cells were the source of the cDNA or gDNA that made up the material.

In the source study's methods: Estimates of nucleated cell counts were drawn from the amplification of reference gene primers. Generated by immunoSEQ multiplex PCR, the TCRdb table keeps only in-frame clones and is missing some. That table furnishes V, J and clone size, whereas the DNA furnished D and trimming. Counted here are roughly 100,000 clones, roughly 89% occurring once; the ten biggest clones make up roughly 4.6%. J gave up 3 bases and V 2 bases, and 1 base lay outside the gene matches. Germline loops: CDR1 LNHNV, CDR2 YYDKDF (reference sequence). This CDR3 contains 15 residues. Input material: peripheral blood. This sequence joins TRBV15 and TRBJ2-1; 10 nucleotides line up with TRBD1. This receptor was identified in a human donor in a cohort sampled during active COVID-19. CDR3 loop: CATSRRTGGYNEQFF. The CDR3 DNA is TGTGCCACCAGCAGACGGACAGGGGGCTACAATGAGCAGTTCTTC.